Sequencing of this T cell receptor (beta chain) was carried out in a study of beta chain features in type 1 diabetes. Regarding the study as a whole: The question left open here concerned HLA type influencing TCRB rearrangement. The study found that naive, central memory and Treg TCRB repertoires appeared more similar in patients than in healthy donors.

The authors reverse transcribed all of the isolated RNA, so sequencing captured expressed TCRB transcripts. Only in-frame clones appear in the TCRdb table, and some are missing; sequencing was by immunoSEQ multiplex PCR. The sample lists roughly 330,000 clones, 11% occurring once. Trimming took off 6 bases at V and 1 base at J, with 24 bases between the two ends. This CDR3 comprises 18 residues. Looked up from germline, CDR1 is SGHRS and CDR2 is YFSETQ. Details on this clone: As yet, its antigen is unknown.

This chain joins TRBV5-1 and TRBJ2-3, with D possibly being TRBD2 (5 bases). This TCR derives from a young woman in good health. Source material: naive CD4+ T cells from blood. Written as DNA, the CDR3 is TGCGCCAGCACCTCCCGAGGGCCCACTTCCATCGGCACAGATACGCAGTATTTT. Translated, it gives CASTSRGPTSIGTDTQYF.